This entry lists 5 T cell receptor beta chains sequenced from one sample in a study of shared clonotypes between healthy human individuals (TCRdb year 2020). CD8 naive samples were CD45RO-negative cells positively selected for CCR7, giving a CD45RA+CCR7+ population that excluded TemRA cells. The library was made by the immunoSEQ multiplex PCR assay. Not all clones reach the TCRdb copy of this immuneACCESS table, which keeps in-frame sequences only. Checked studies attribute under half of the gap to unresolved V genes and leave the rest unexplained. This sample comprises about 2 million clones, 85% to 95% of them detected only once. 1% to 1.5% of the sample belongs to the ten largest clones. The sequenced material came from naive CD8+ T cells sorted from blood. What this sample's cell subset or site label stands for: CD45RA+CCR7+. These receptors were taken from a man aged 18 to 30 in good health.

The rearrangement uses TRBV7-8 and TRBJ2-7; weak D call: TRBD1 (5 bases). This CDR3 spans 11 amino acids. Trimming took off 8 bases at V and 3 bases at J, with 8 bases between the two ends. Germline CDR1 and CDR2: SGHVS and FQNEAQ. The CDR3 bases are TGTGCCAGCGGGGCTCTCTACGAGCAGTACTTC. This translates into CASGALYEQYF.

J is TRBJ2-5 and V is TRBV6-1; D remains unclear. The V and J ends lost 4 bases and 5 bases respectively, with 11 bases between them. Germline CDR1 is MNHNS and CDR2 is SASEGT. This CDR3 is built from 13 residues. CDR3 DNA sequence: TGTGCCAGCAGTGCTGGGTGGGCGGAGACCCAGTACTTC. Its protein product is CASSAGWAETQYF.

The chain employs TRBV7-8 and TRBJ1-2; 7 bases agree with TRBD1. Losses at the gene ends were 1 base for V and 5 bases for J; bases not matched to a gene: 7. CDR3 length: 15 residues. Germline CDR1 SGHVS, CDR2 FQNEAQ. This CDR3 reads CASSLGQGVLYGYTF. The DNA of the CDR3 is TGTGCCAGCAGCTTAGGACAGGGAGTATTATATGGCTACACCTTC.

V gene TRBV7-2 combines with J gene TRBJ2-5, with 8 bases aligning to TRBD1. CDR1 and CDR2 from the germline V gene are SGHTA and FQGNSA. The CDR3 covers 15 residues. V lost 6 bases and J lost 1; bases outside the gene matches: 7. As DNA, the CDR3 is TGTGCCAGCAGTACCTACGACAGGGGCCAAGAGACCCAGTACTTC. It codes for CASSTYDRGQETQYF.

This sequence joins TRBV27 and TRBJ2-7; either TRBD1 or TRBD2 may fit D (5 bases each). Trimming left V 5 bases short and J 0 bases short, with 11 bases between. The germline CDR1 and CDR2 sequences are MNHEY and SMNVEV (reference sequence). The CDR3 runs 14 residues. CDR3 DNA sequence: TGTGCCAGCAGTCAAAAGGGGAGCTCCTACGAGCAGTACTTC. Its translation: CASSQKGSSYEQYF.